This TCR beta chain was sequenced for a study of metastatic and nonmetastatic thyroid tumors. The CDR3 has 15 amino acids. Germline V gene lookup returns CDR1 SGHDT and CDR2 YYEEEE. Each patient went into thyroid surgery without having received any treatment. Under the authors' procedure: Researchers built a distant-metastasis classifier for papillary thyroid cancer that drew on CDR3 differences across clinicopathological groups. TCRdb called clones again from the PCR reads with MiXCR. It is TCRdb's table, rather than the study itself, that gives the V and J calls and clone size. Of about 38,000 clones detected, approximately 26% appear once; the ten largest clones hold roughly 9.1%. A remark on this clone: A much bigger clone sits one base away, suggesting this may be a read error. This specimen includes other DNA sequences encoding the same CDR3.

The sequence derives from a female donor with papillary thyroid cancer or a benign thyroid nodule (not recorded which). Some clones in this sample may be carry-over from other donors' samples. The sample consisted of blood. The gene calls are TRBV5-6 and TRBJ2-3; 11 bases agree with TRBD2. CDR3 in DNA: TGTGCCAGCAGCGGCGGGACTAGCGGAACAGATACGCAATATTTT. Translation gives CASSGGTSGTDTQYF.